This T cell receptor beta chain was captured in a study of blood T cell repertoires in COVID-19. About the study: Italy, Spain and the United States were the sources of the convalescent and acute COVID-19 samples.

The data were produced by immunoSEQ multiplex PCR, yet TCRdb's version contains in-frame clones alone and is incomplete. This table has 80,000 or so clones, about 88% appearing once. This CDR3 comprises 13 residues. Germline V gives CDR1 SGHRS, CDR2 YFSETQ. Trimming pared 0 bases from V and 5 bases from J, leaving 8 bases between. Worth noting for this clone: Other DNA sequences of this sample code for an identical CDR3.

The specimen was peripheral blood. The source is a man aged 60-69 years with COVID-19, enrolled during active disease. The rearrangement joins TRBV5-1 to TRBJ1-2; D possibly corresponds to TRBD1 (6 bases). The CDR3 sequence: CASSLGQEYGYTF. CDR3 in DNA: TGCGCCAGCAGCTTGGGACAGGAGTATGGCTACACCTTC.